The 9 T cell receptor beta chains below come from one sample, sequenced in a study of early T cells in non-severe SARS-CoV-2 infection. One entry per CDR3 protein, called by TCRdb with MiXCR from the 5' RACE reads. The data hold 45,000 to 75,000 distinct CDR3 sequences, with around 12% observed a single time. Sequenced material: whole blood. These receptors were obtained from an adult who was a healthcare worker with PCR-confirmed SARS-CoV-2 infection or an uninfected control (not recorded which).

In this sample, this clonotype turned up many times. V usage is TRBV2 and J usage is TRBJ2-7; D call uncertain. The V and J ends lost 3 bases and 2 bases respectively, with 14 bases between them. This CDR3 comprises 15 residues. The germline gives CDR1 SNHLY, CDR2 FYNNEI. The DNA for the CDR3 is TGTGCCAGCAGTGAGGCCTGGCAGTTAACCTACGAGCAGTACTTC. Amino acid sequence: CASSEAWQLTYEQYF.

This clonotype was seen many times. This rearrangement joins TRBV7-9 to TRBJ2-7; 10 bases match TRBD1. Losses at the gene ends were 3 bases for V and 5 bases for J; bases not matched to a gene: 4. This CDR3 has 14 amino acids. CDR1 and CDR2 (germline): SEHNR, FQNEAQ (reference sequence). CDR3 coding DNA: TGTGCCAGCAGCTTCCGGGACAGGGGAAACGAGCAGTACTTC. Translated, it gives CASSFRDRGNEQYF. The full variable domain, rest sourced from reference TRBV7-9 and TRBJ2-7, is DTGVSQNPRHKITKRGQNVTFRCDPISEHNRLYWYRQTLGQGPEFLTYFQNEAQLEKSRLLSDRFSAERPKGSFSTLEIQRTEQGDSAMYLCASSFRDRGNEQYFGPGTRLTVT.

This clonotype has ten or more counts. The V and J genes are TRBV6-1 and TRBJ2-4; D unclear. The CDR3 consists of 13 residues. V lost 0 bases and J lost 8, with 8 bases in between. CDR1 and CDR2 from the germline V gene are MNHNS and SASEGT. The CDR3: CASSEALGYIQYF. CDR3 DNA sequence: TGTGCCAGCAGTGAAGCCTTAGGGTACATTCAGTACTTC.

The CDR3: CASRMGGENEQFF. The DNA for the CDR3 is TGTGCCAGCAGAATGGGGGGGGAGAATGAGCAGTTCTTC. The chain carries TRBV12-3 or TRBV12-4 and TRBJ2-1, with 7 bases aligning to TRBD2. V lost 6 bases and J lost 7; bases outside the gene matches: 6. The CDR3 contains 13 residues.

This clonotype came up a few times. This chain uses TRBV27 with TRBJ2-7; possible D gene TRBD2, 6 bases. The germline CDR1 and CDR2 sequences are MNHEY and SMNVEV (reference sequence). The CDR3 has 14 residues. Trimming shortened V by 6 bases and J by 3 bases, and 15 bases separated the two germline ends. Written as DNA, the CDR3 is TGTGCCAGCAGGAAGGGACTCTCGGGCTACGAGCAGTACTTC. Residues: CASRKGLSGYEQYF.

The rearrangement uses TRBV28 and TRBJ2-7; 7 nucleotides line up with TRBD1. The CDR3 totals 14 residues. Germline V gives CDR1 MDHEN, CDR2 SYDVKM. V shed 6 bases, J shed 6 bases, and the junction held 11 bases outside the gene matches. The CDR3 is CASRQGQTGSEQYF. In nucleotides, the CDR3 is TGTGCCAGCAGACAGGGACAGACAGGGTCCGAGCAGTACTTC.

This clonotype was counted many times. This sequence joins TRBV24-1 and TRBJ2-3, with TRBD1 identical over 10 bases. The V and J ends lost 9 bases and 1 base, in that order; junction bases with no gene match: 3. Per the germline V gene, CDR1 is KGHDR and CDR2 is SFDVKD. The length of the CDR3 is 14 residues. Here the CDR3 reads CATAGTGGTDTQYF. DNA for the CDR3: TGTGCCACCGCCGGGACAGGGGGCACAGATACGCAGTATTTT.

The rearrangement joins TRBV3-1 to TRBJ2-3; D is unresolved. CDR3 length: 13 residues. V gave up 0 bases and J gave up 8 bases, with 9 bases separating them. Germline values: CDR1 LGHDT, CDR2 YNNKEL (reference sequence). The CDR3 DNA is TGTGCCAGCAGCCAAGACAATTCGGGTACGCAGTATTTT. This encodes CASSQDNSGTQYF.

There are many counts of this clonotype. The chain has TRBV5-1 and TRBJ2-1; D is undetermined. V lost 3 bases, J lost 7 bases, and 8 bases lay in between. The CDR3 is made up of 12 amino acids. The germline V gene encodes CDR1 SGHRS and CDR2 YFSETQ. The CDR3 loop is CASSSTHNEQFF. In nucleotides, the CDR3 is TGCGCCAGCAGCTCAACCCATAATGAGCAGTTCTTC.